These T cell receptor beta chains were read from a single sample in a study of T cells in Graves' hyperthyroidism and ophthalmopathy. TCRdb independently ran MiXCR on the multiplex PCR reads; one entry per CDR3 protein. Here the sample spans 500,000 to 800,000 distinct CDR3 sequences, approximately 14% being singletons. The sample taken for sequencing was blood. These TCRs come from a woman aged 50 to 65 with Graves' ophthalmopathy. Both conserved end residues are part of each CDR3. Fields, in order: J gene, D gene, V gene, clone size, CDR3 length, CDR3 protein, CDR3 DNA. A D gene is named only where the DNA matches it firmly. Clone size appears in some rows only: once, few, many, or a class for an expanded clone.

TRBJ2-2	-	TRBV28	-	16	CASSLLGQVNTGELFF	TGTGCCAGCAGTTTATTGGGACAAGTGAACACCGGGGAGCTGTTTTTT
TRBJ2-7	TRBD1	TRBV28	many	14	CASRGTGQADEQYF	TGTGCCAGCAGGGGAACGGGACAGGCGGACGAGCAGTACTTC
TRBJ2-1	-	TRBV12-3/TRBV12-4	-	13	CASGIMGSNEQFF	TGTGCCAGCGGTATTATGGGTTCCAATGAGCAGTTCTTC
TRBJ2-2	-	TRBV29-1	few	14	CSVGPRASTGELFF	TGCAGCGTCGGACCCCGCGCGAGCACCGGGGAGCTGTTTTTT
TRBJ1-5	-	TRBV7-2	-	13	CASSLGWQGIQHF	TGTGCCAGCAGCTTAGGGTGGCAGGGCATCCAGCATTTT
TRBJ2-7	-	TRBV27	-	14	CASSLRGDTYEQYF	TGTGCCAGCAGTTTAAGGGGGGACACCTACGAGCAGTACTTC
TRBJ2-5	-	TRBV27	-	15	CASTPKTGVQETQYF	TGTGCCAGCACTCCTAAAACGGGAGTCCAAGAGACCCAGTACTTC
TRBJ2-2	TRBD2	TRBV2	many	17	CASRNGLAGVKTGELFF	TGTGCCAGCAGGAACGGACTAGCGGGAGTTAAAACCGGGGAGCTGTTTTTT
TRBJ1-5	-	TRBV7-2	many	15	CASSLGGGAVQPQHF	TGTGCCAGCAGCTTAGGGGGGGGAGCGGTTCAGCCCCAGCATTTT
TRBJ2-4	-	TRBV3-1	many	16	CASSQVLGPGKNIQYF	TGTGCCAGCAGCCAAGTCTTAGGACCAGGAAAAAACATTCAGTACTTC
TRBJ1-2	-	TRBV25-1	few	13	CASSGLENYGYTF	TGTGCCAGCAGTGGCCTGGAGAACTATGGCTACACCTTC
TRBJ1-5	-	TRBV4-2	-	17	CASSQVFPGTSNQPQHF	TGTGCCAGCAGCCAAGTTTTCCCCGGGACAAGCAATCAGCCCCAGCATTTT
TRBJ2-2	-	TRBV12-5	once	14	CASGPGQNTGELFF	TGTGCTAGTGGTCCTGGACAGAACACCGGGGAGCTGTTTTTT
TRBJ2-1	TRBD2	TRBV7-3	few	17	CASSLTTSGSSYDEQFF	TGTGCCAGCAGCTTAACGACTAGCGGGAGCTCCTACGATGAGCAGTTCTTC
TRBJ2-1	TRBD2	TRBV7-6	many	15	CASSLRTRFYNEQFF	TGTGCCAGCAGCCTTAGGACTAGATTCTACAATGAGCAGTTCTTC
TRBJ2-3	-	TRBV29-1	once	13	CSVVIVSTDTQYF	TGCAGCGTTGTTATTGTATCCACAGATACGCAGTATTTT
TRBJ1-3	-	TRBV11-2	many	13	CASSLEGGNTIYF	TGTGCCAGCAGCTTAGAAGGTGGAAACACCATATATTTT